The present TCR beta chain was sequenced within a study of response to subunit inactivated influenza vaccine. There are 16 residues in the CDR3. V was trimmed by 6 bases and J by 0 bases, leaving 15 bases between them. This clonotype was counted ten times or more. TCRdb processed the RT-PCR reads anew with MiXCR; each CDR3 protein has one entry. The data hold around 600,000 distinct CDR3 sequences, with about 11% observed a single time. These same records also appear under a second study, on T cells expressing NK-cell markers. In that study: Production of TCR beta cDNA relied on 5'RACE template switching with UMIs.

The specimen comprised PBMCs from blood, sampled on the day of vaccination. This rearrangement joins TRBV12-3 or TRBV12-4 to TRBJ2-1; unclear D gene. This TCR was recovered from a man aged 45-65 years who received an inactivated influenza vaccine. CDR3 amino acids: CASRGTRASSYNEQFF. CDR3 bases: TGTGCCAGCAGGGGTACAAGAGCGAGCTCCTACAATGAGCAGTTCTTC.